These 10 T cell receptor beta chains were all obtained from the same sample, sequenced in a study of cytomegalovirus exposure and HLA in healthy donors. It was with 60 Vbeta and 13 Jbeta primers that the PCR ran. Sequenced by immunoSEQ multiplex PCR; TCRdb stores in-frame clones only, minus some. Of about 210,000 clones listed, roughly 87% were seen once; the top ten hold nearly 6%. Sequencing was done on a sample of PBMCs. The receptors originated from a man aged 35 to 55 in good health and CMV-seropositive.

The CDR3 spells CASSHPPSGQTEAFF. The DNA for the CDR3 is TGCGCCAGCAGCCACCCGCCCTCAGGACAGACTGAAGCTTTCTTT. The V gene is TRBV4-1, the J gene TRBJ1-1; tentative D call: TRBD1 (6 bases). Germline assignment: CDR1 MGHRA and CDR2 YSYEKL. The length of the CDR3 is 15 residues. Trimming stripped 3 bases from V and 5 bases from J, with 16 bases between.

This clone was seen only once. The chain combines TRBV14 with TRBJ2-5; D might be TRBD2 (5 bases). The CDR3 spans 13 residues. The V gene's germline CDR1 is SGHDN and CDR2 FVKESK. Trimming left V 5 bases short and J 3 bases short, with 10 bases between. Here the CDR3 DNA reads TGTGCCAGCAGCGGGAGTTTCAAAGAGACCCAGTACTTC. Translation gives CASSGSFKETQYF.

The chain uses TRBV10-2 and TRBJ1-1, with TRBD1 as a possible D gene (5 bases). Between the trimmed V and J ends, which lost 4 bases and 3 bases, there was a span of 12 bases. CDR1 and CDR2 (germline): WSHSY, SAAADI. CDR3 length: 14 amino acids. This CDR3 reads CASSVRRGDTEAFF. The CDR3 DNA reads TGCGCCAGCAGTGTGCGTAGGGGTGACACTGAAGCTTTCTTT.

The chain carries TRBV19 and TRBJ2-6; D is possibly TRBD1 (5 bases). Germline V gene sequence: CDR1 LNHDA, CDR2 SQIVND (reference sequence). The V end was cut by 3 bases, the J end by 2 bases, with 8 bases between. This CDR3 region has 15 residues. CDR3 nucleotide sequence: TGTGCCAGTAGTATCGTCAGGGCTGGGGCCAACGTCCTGACTTTC. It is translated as CASSIVRAGANVLTF.

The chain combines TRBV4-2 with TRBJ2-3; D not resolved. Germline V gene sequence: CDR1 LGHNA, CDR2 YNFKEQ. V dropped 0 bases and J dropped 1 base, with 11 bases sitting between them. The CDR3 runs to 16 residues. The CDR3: CASSQDLFGGTDTQYF. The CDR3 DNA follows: TGTGCCAGCAGCCAAGATCTCTTCGGTGGCACAGATACGCAGTATTTT.

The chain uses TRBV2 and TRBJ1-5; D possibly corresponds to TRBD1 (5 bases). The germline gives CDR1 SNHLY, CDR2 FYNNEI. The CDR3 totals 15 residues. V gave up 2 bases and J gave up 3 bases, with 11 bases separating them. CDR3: CASSEPGGYNQPQHF. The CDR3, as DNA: TGTGCCAGCAGTGAACCCGGGGGATACAATCAGCCCCAGCATTTT.

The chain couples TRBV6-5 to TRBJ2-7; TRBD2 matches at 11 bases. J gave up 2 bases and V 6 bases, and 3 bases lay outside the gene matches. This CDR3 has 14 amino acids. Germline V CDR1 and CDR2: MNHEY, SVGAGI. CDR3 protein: CASRIAGGPYEQYV. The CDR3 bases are TGTGCCAGCAGGATAGCGGGAGGGCCCTACGAGCAGTACGTC.

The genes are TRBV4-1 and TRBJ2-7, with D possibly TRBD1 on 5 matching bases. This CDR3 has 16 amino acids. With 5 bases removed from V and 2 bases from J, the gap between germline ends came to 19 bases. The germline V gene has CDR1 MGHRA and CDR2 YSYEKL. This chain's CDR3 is CASSVRDSFPAYEQYF. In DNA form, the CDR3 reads TGCGCCAGCAGCGTCCGCGACAGTTTTCCAGCCTACGAGCAGTACTTC.

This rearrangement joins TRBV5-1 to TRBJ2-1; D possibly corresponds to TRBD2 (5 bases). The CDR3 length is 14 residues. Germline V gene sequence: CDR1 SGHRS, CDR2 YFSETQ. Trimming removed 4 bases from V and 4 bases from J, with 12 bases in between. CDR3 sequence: CASSGLGFYNEQFF. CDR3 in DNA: TGCGCCAGCAGCGGACTCGGGTTTTACAATGAGCAGTTCTTC.

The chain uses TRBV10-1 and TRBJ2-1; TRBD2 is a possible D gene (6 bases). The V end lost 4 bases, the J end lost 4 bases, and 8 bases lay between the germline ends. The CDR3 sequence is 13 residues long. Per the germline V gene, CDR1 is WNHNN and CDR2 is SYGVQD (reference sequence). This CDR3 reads CASSGGLYNEQFF. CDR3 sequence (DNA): TGCGCCAGCAGTGGGGGACTTTACAATGAGCAGTTCTTC.